Listed here is a single T cell receptor beta chain. Germline is not matched at one junction end, which may reflect a read error. Authors' analysis steps: Amplified reference gene primers provided the basis for estimating nucleated cell counts. TCRdb's table, derived via immunoSEQ multiplex PCR, lists solely in-frame clones and lacks some. V and J calls and clone size are given by that table; D and trimming were obtained from the DNA. The sample contains some 340,000 clones, less than 85% of which appear only once. The data derive from a study of blood T cell repertoires in COVID-19. This TCR came from a woman in her late teens or twenties with acute or convalescent COVID-19. The sample comprised peripheral blood.

The CDR3 DNA reads as TGTGCCAGCAGTGAAGCTCCGAGCTCCCCCCGCTTC. Translation gives CASSEAPSSPRF. V and J are TRBV2 and TRBJ2-7; D unclear. Germline V gene sequence: CDR1 SNHLY, CDR2 FYNNEI. The CDR3 contains 12 residues.